These T cell receptor beta chains were read from a single sample in a study of CD8+CD57+ T cells in acquired aplastic anemia. TCRdb re-called the reads with MiXCR, one entry per CDR3 protein. The table has under 350,000 distinct CDR3 sequences, under 60% seen once. The sequenced material came from sorted CD4+, CD8+, or CD8+CD57+ T cells (not recorded which) from PBMCs. The receptors shown here come from a human donor with aplastic anemia. The CDR3 runs from the conserved cysteine through the conserved F or W. A D gene is named only where the DNA matches it firmly. The size field is filled for only some rows; it gives once, few, many or a size class.

d_call	v_call	clone_size	j_call	cdr3_nt	cdr3_aa
-	TRBV7-9	-	TRBJ2-3	TGTGCCAGCAGCTCAGGACTGATAACTAGCACAGATACGCAGTATTTT	CASSSGLITSTDTQYF
-	TRBV7-8	-	TRBJ2-5	TGTGCCAGCAGCATCCGCTGGCCCCCCGGGGGCAATCAGCCCCAGTACTTC	CASSIRWPPGGNQPQYF
-	TRBV10-1	-	TRBJ1-4	TGCGCCAGCAGTGGACAGATAACTGAAAAACTGTTTTTT	CASSGQITEKLFF
TRBD1	TRBV20-1	-	TRBJ1-5	TGCAGTGCTAGACTTACCGGGACAGTCAATAGCAATCAGCCCCAGCATTTT	CSARLTGTVNSNQPQHF
TRBD1	TRBV5-1	-	TRBJ2-7	TGCGCCAGCAGCTGGGCAGGACAGGGTCGCGAGCAGTACTTC	CASSWAGQGREQYF
TRBD1	TRBV7-6	-	TRBJ2-5	TGTGCCAGCAGGTCCCGTTGGGACAGAGGACAGACCCAGTACTTC	CASRSRWDRGQTQYF
-	TRBV6-1	many	TRBJ2-1	TGTGCCAGCAGTGAAGACAGACTACGGAGTGAGCAGTTCTTC	CASSEDRLRSEQFF
TRBD1	TRBV7-9	-	TRBJ1-2	TGTGCCAGCAGCTTGGGCCTCACAGGGGGCAGTGGCTACACCTTC	CASSLGLTGGSGYTF
-	TRBV2	-	TRBJ2-2	TGTGCCAGCAGTGACCACGCCAGTGGGGGGCTCCCCGGGGAGCTGTTTTTT	CASSDHASGGLPGELFF
-	TRBV15	-	TRBJ2-5	TGTGCCACCAGCACCAGGGTCACGGGGGCCCAGTACTTC	CATSTRVTGAQYF
-	TRBV7-3	-	TRBJ2-5	TGTGCCAGCAGCTTAATGGGGACGGAGACCCAGTACTTC	CASSLMGTETQYF
-	TRBV7-8	few	TRBJ2-5	TGTGCCAGCAGCTTTAGGACTGCACAAGAGACCCAGTACTTC	CASSFRTAQETQYF
TRBD1	TRBV6-5	-	TRBJ1-2	TGTGCCAGCAGTTACTCGCGGACAGGGAGTGTGGATGGCTACACCTTC	CASSYSRTGSVDGYTF
-	TRBV6-4	-	TRBJ1-4	TGTGCCAGCAGTGACAAATCCTCTGGGAAACTGTTTTTT	CASSDKSSGKLFF
TRBD1	TRBV20-1	-	TRBJ1-1	TGCAGTGCTAGAGCGCGGGACAGGGCTGAAGCTTTCTTT	CSARARDRAEAFF
-	TRBV5-1	many	TRBJ2-3	TGCGCCAGCAGCTTGGACGGACGGAGCACAGATACGCAGTATTTT	CASSLDGRSTDTQYF
TRBD2	TRBV7-2	-	TRBJ2-3	TGTGCCAGCAGCTTAACGGCGCTTCCCCTGCGGGGGAGCACAGATACGCAGTATTTT	CASSLTALPLRGSTDTQYF
-	TRBV6-5	-	TRBJ2-5	TGTGCCAGCAGCTTGAGGTGGGGCCAGGAGACCCAGTACTTC	CASSLRWGQETQYF
-	TRBV7-2	-	TRBJ1-1	TGTGCCAGCAGCCTACAGGGTGTAGTTTCTGAAGCTTTCTTT	CASSLQGVVSEAFF
-	TRBV5-8	many	TRBJ2-1	TGTGCCAGCAGCTTGGCAGGGAACGATGAGCAGTTCTTC	CASSLAGNDEQFF